The clone carrying this T cell receptor beta chain was counted a few times. Its antigen is unidentified. This sample was taken from a study of identical twins. Notes on the study in general: Cord blood beta clonotypes that were abundant carried fewer insertions, and memory repertoires showed no such trend. For out-of-frame alpha sequences shared by twins, low generation probability was in excess.

A universal primer site was added by template switching, and unique molecular identifiers were carried by the cDNA. TCRdb fed the 5' RACE reads into MiXCR, producing one record per CDR3 protein. The sample contains around 370,000 distinct CDR3 sequences, approximately 8.7% of which appear only once. The sequencing sample was made of naive T cells sorted from blood. This sequence was found in a woman between 45 and 65 years old in good health.

CDR3 coding DNA: TGTGCCAGCAGTGCTTCCGGGACGACTGAAGCTTTCTTT. Translated, it gives CASSASGTTEAFF. The chain links TRBV2 to TRBJ1-1, with D possibly TRBD1 on 5 matching bases. CDR1 is SNHLY and CDR2 is FYNNEI in the germline V gene. The V gene lost 4 bases and the J gene lost 5 bases, with 11 bases spanning the gap. The CDR3 extends over 13 amino acids.